This TCR beta chain was identified in a study of blood T cell repertoires in COVID-19 (TCRdb year 2020). Notes on the research overall: Samples covering the acute and convalescent phases of COVID-19 were provided by collaborators in the United States, Italy and Spain. The dataset comprised deeply sampled blood TCRbeta repertoires from subjects exposed to, actively infected with, or recovered from COVID-19. Where available, HLA class I and class II types were taken from metadata supplied by the sample provider and were not determined by assay-based typing. The samples were drawn from two sources: the first 160 participants of the ongoing ImmuneRACE study, and fewer than 1,500 subjects contributed by 6 global collaborators. The repertoires were released in a freely available public database intended as a resource for research on the immune response to SARS-CoV-2. The material from the prospective study consisted of cDNA or gDNA derived from T cells, B-cell-depleted T cells, or PBMCs. Sample metadata almost always included a de-identified subject ID, COVID-19 status, age in years and sex.

To note about this clone: The specificity of this receptor is unknown. The sample holds no much larger clone one base away, and base qualities are not on file.

The collaborating institutions used their own protocols to collect whole blood in K2EDTA tubes. For TCRbeta analysis, collaborators shipped samples in one of three forms: frozen whole blood, isolated PBMCs, or DNA extracted from either of those sample types. CDR1 and CDR2, looked up from the germline V gene (reference sequence), are MNHEY and SMNVEV. The CDR3 starts with the cysteine, ends with the phenylalanine, and has 14 residues. CDR3 DNA only is kept here, 42 bases in frame from base 1. V was cut back by 0 bases and J by 10 bases, leaving a gap of 15 bases between them. TCRbeta CDR3 regions were amplified from genomic DNA using the immunoSEQ Assay, a bias-controlled multiplex PCR. On the authors' methods: Within the assay, amplification of reference gene primers was used to estimate how many nucleated cells each sample contained. Sequence reads were collapsed and filtered to measure the absolute abundance of every unique TCRbeta CDR3 rearrangement. For each sample, productive Simpson clonality was calculated as the square root of Simpson's diversity index across productive rearrangements. Entries here come from immuneACCESS through TCRdb and include only in-frame sequences with V and J called. Some clones fail to appear in such tables; in the studies checked, an unresolved V gene covers under half of the shortfall, and the cause of the remainder is unknown. The V and J calls and clone size come from that table; D and trimming were worked out from the DNA. The sample profile shows under 100,000 clones; 83% of them were found once. Of the sample, approximately 15% is held by the ten largest clones.

General study outcomes and caveats: The amount of clinical and demographic metadata varied by source and participant and was provided uncurated.

The sample comprised peripheral blood. The chain employs TRBV27 and TRBJ1-2; the D gene is perhaps TRBD1, from 5 matching bases. The clonotype comes from a woman aged 55-69 years with acute or convalescent COVID-19. Here the CDR3 is given as CASSLSSGSQHYTF. The bases are TGTGCCAGCAGTTTATCATCAGGGTCTCAACACTACACCTTC.